These 27 T cell receptor beta chains share one sample of origin, sequenced in a study of CD8 T cells in Susac syndrome (dated by TCRdb to 2018 to 2020). Library generation was performed with the immunoSEQ multiplex PCR assay. RNA was extracted using the RNeasy kit, and roughly 0.45 to 1 ug of the RNA was reverse transcribed with random hexamers. TCRdb passed the public sequencing reads through fastp at Q25 and MiXCR, retaining productive beta sequences. Entries are consolidated by CDR3 protein sequence, retaining the most common genes and DNA. The table for this sample lists some 57,000 distinct CDR3 sequences; approximately 92% of them were counted only once. 0.2% of the sample is in the top ten clones. The sample was CD8+ T cells from PBMCs. The receptors come from a human donor in good health.

The chain is built from TRBV4-2 and TRBJ1-1; D call uncertain. From germline, CDR1 is LGHNA and CDR2 YNFKEQ. The CDR3 contains 13 residues. V was cut by 3 bases and J by 5 bases, with 10 bases left in between. The CDR3 here is CASSQPGDTEAFF. The CDR3 DNA is TGTGCCAGCAGCCAGCCTGGTGATACTGAAGCTTTCTTT.

The rearrangement links TRBV10-3 to TRBJ2-1, with 12 bases matching TRBD1. Trimming removed 8 bases from V and 4 bases from J; junction bases left unmatched: 6. Germline CDR1 is ENHRY and CDR2 is SYGVKD. This CDR3 has 15 residues. CDR3 amino acids: CAICQGQGAYNEQFF. The CDR3, as DNA: TGTGCCATCTGCCAGGGACAGGGGGCTTACAATGAGCAGTTCTTC.

The gene calls are TRBV7-9 and TRBJ1-4; 7 bases match TRBD1. Germline assignment: CDR1 SEHNR and CDR2 FQNEAQ (reference sequence). Trimming removed 8 bases from V and 0 bases from J; junction bases left unmatched: 9. The CDR3 totals 16 residues. The CDR3 DNA is TGTGCCAGCGAGGGGGCCCCGGTTGCAACTAATGAAAAACTGTTTTTT. This translates into CASEGAPVATNEKLFF.

V and J are TRBV18 and TRBJ2-1, with D hard to call. Trimming shortened V by 7 bases and J by 5 bases, and 9 bases separated the two germline ends. CDR1 KGHSH and CDR2 LQKENI come from the germline V gene. CDR3 size: 12 residues. Written as DNA, the CDR3 is TGTGCCAGCTTAACGGAGAACAATGAGCAGTTCTTC. It encodes CASLTENNEQFF.

The chain joins TRBV19 to TRBJ1-1, with D unresolved. Trimming stripped 3 bases from V and 4 bases from J, with 15 bases between. CDR1 and CDR2 (germline): LNHDA, SQIVND (reference sequence). The CDR3 totals 15 residues. Here the CDR3 reads CASSISPEGPTEAFF. The CDR3 region has the DNA TGTGCCAGTAGTATTAGCCCGGAAGGACCCACTGAAGCTTTCTTT.

This clonotype was recorded once. The rearrangement joins TRBV3-1 to TRBJ2-7, with 8 bases lining up with TRBD2. Per germline, CDR1 LGHDT and CDR2 YNNKEL (reference sequence). The CDR3 totals 16 residues. V dropped 0 bases and J dropped 0; count of bases not matched to a gene: 4. CDR3 region: CASSQERAGGSYEQYF. The CDR3 DNA is TGTGCCAGCAGCCAAGAGAGGGCGGGGGGCTCCTACGAGCAGTACTTC.

The V and J genes are TRBV28 and TRBJ2-7; unclear D gene. The germline V gene encodes CDR1 MDHEN and CDR2 SYDVKM. The CDR3 is made up of 12 amino acids. Deletions cut 3 bases from V and 3 bases from J, with 6 bases between. Written as DNA, the CDR3 is TGTGCCAGCAGTTTTACGGACTACGAGCAGTACTTC. Its protein is CASSFTDYEQYF.

The chain carries TRBV6-1 and TRBJ1-5, with unresolved D. The CDR3 extends over 14 amino acids. The V and J ends lost 5 bases and 2 bases respectively, with 10 bases between them. Looked up from germline, CDR1 is MNHNS and CDR2 is SASEGT. For the CDR3, the DNA is TGTGCCAGCAGTTCACCCGACGGCAATCAGCCCCAGCATTTT. Its protein is CASSSPDGNQPQHF.

This clonotype was observed a few times. The V call is TRBV5-1, the J call TRBJ2-1; the D gene is possibly TRBD1 (6 bases). The CDR3 totals 16 residues. Trimming cost V 0 bases and J 5 bases, with 15 bases left between them. Germline values: CDR1 SGHRS, CDR2 YFSETQ. The CDR3 protein is CASSLEPGVGNNEQFF. CDR3 DNA: TGCGCCAGCAGCTTGGAACCAGGGGTGGGGAACAATGAGCAGTTCTTC.

J is TRBJ2-1 and V is TRBV5-6; TRBD2 aligns across 14 bases. The J segment lost 12 bases and the V segment lost 2 bases, leaving 10 bases of the junction unmatched. The CDR3 is made up of 16 amino acids. The germline gives CDR1 SGHDT, CDR2 YYEEEE. CDR3 region: CASSFDPGLAGALQFF. CDR3 nucleotide sequence: TGTGCCAGCAGCTTTGATCCGGGACTAGCGGGAGCCCTGCAGTTCTTC.

The chain uses TRBV19 and TRBJ2-5, with D possibly called TRBD1 or TRBD2 (5 bases each). The V and J ends lost 7 bases and 5 bases respectively, with 20 bases between them. The germline CDR1 and CDR2 sequences are LNHDA and SQIVND (reference sequence). This CDR3 is built from 15 residues. The CDR3 is CASTDPARGGETQYF. The DNA for the CDR3 is TGTGCCAGTACCGATCCCGCTAGGGGCGGGGAGACCCAGTACTTC.

The chain employs TRBV27 and TRBJ1-2, with D uncertain. The V gene lost 0 bases and the J gene lost 10 bases, with 21 bases spanning the gap. CDR1 and CDR2 from the germline V gene are MNHEY and SMNVEV (reference sequence). The CDR3 is made up of 16 amino acids. The CDR3 DNA reads as TGTGCCAGCAGTTTATCGTTGGATATGGGGAGCCGGTCCTACACCTTC. Encoded protein: CASSLSLDMGSRSYTF.

The chain employs TRBV30 and TRBJ2-7; a possible D gene is TRBD2 (6 bases). V was trimmed by 4 bases and J by 1 base, leaving 11 bases between them. The CDR3 totals 13 residues. Germline CDR1 GTSNPN, CDR2 SVGIG (reference sequence). The CDR3 protein is CAWTLSGSYEQYF. The DNA of the CDR3 is TGTGCCTGGACCCTGAGCGGGTCCTACGAGCAGTACTTC. The full variable domain, rest sourced from reference TRBV30 and TRBJ2-7, is SQTIHQWPATLVQPVGSPLSLECTVEGTSNPNLYWYRQAAGRGLQLLFYSVGIGQISSEVPQNLSASRPQDRQFILSSKKLLLSDSGFYLCAWTLSGSYEQYFGPGTRLTVT.

This clonotype turned up a few times. The chain is built from TRBV29-1 and TRBJ2-7, with D possibly matching TRBD1 (6 bases). The germline CDR1 and CDR2 sequences are SQVTM and ANQGSEA. The CDR3 is made up of 16 amino acids. V shed 1 base and J shed 0 bases, with 16 bases lying between them. CDR3 coding DNA: TGCAGCGTTGAAGGAGAGGGGGAATACTACTCCTACGAGCAGTACTTC. It specifies CSVEGEGEYYSYEQYF.

The DNA of the CDR3 is TGTGCCAGCAACTATCTATCTGAGGGGGCCAACGTCCTGACTTTC. Translating gives CASNYLSEGANVLTF. The chain combines TRBV2 with TRBJ2-6; D gene uncertain. Germline CDR1 and CDR2: SNHLY and FYNNEI. This CDR3 has 15 residues. V lost 7 bases and J lost 4, with 14 bases in between.

The chain's CDR3 is CASSPQDSYEQYF. Here the CDR3 DNA reads TGCGCCAGCAGCCCCCAGGACAGCTACGAGCAGTACTTC. The chain recombines TRBV4-1 with TRBJ2-7; possible D gene TRBD1, 6 bases. Trimming shortened V by 4 bases and J by 3 bases, and 10 bases separated the two germline ends. This CDR3 has 13 residues. Per the germline V gene, CDR1 is MGHRA and CDR2 is YSYEKL.

The CDR3, as DNA: TGTGCCAGCAGCTTGGCCGCGCAGGGGGTAAACGAGCAGTACTTC. As protein: CASSLAAQGVNEQYF. J is TRBJ2-7 and V is TRBV5-6; 7 bases line up with TRBD1. With 0 bases clipped from V and 5 bases from J, the junction kept 8 bases outside the gene matches. The germline gives CDR1 SGHDT, CDR2 YYEEEE. This CDR3 has 15 residues.

The V gene is TRBV27, the J gene TRBJ2-7, with D perhaps TRBD2 (5 bases). Looked up from germline, CDR1 is MNHEY and CDR2 is SMNVEV (reference sequence). The V and J ends lost 6 bases and 2 bases respectively, with 14 bases between them. The CDR3 sequence is 14 residues long. CDR3 sequence: CASSLSPGTYEQYF. The CDR3 region has the DNA TGTGCCAGCAGCCTGAGTCCGGGGACCTACGAGCAGTACTTC.

The chain has TRBV27 and TRBJ2-6; D gene ambiguous. The V gene's germline CDR1 is MNHEY and CDR2 SMNVEV (reference sequence). The CDR3 has 15 amino acids. V was cut by 6 bases and J by 3 bases, with 12 bases left in between. The CDR3 protein is CASSQDLGGANVLTF. The CDR3 coding sequence is TGTGCCAGCAGCCAGGATTTGGGTGGGGCCAACGTCCTGACTTTC.

This rearrangement joins TRBV9 to TRBJ1-2; 9 bases line up with TRBD1. V lost 4 bases and J lost 3; bases outside the gene matches: 7. The CDR3 extends over 15 amino acids. Germline V CDR1 and CDR2: SGDLS, YYNGEE. CDR3: CASSFRDRVDYGYTF. DNA of the CDR3: TGTGCCAGCAGCTTCCGGGACAGGGTCGACTATGGCTACACCTTC.

This sequence joins TRBV9 and TRBJ2-7; D may be TRBD1 or TRBD2 (5 bases each). This CDR3 spans 16 amino acids. Per germline, CDR1 SGDLS and CDR2 YYNGEE. Trimming took 3 bases from V and 3 from J, leaving 19 bases between them. The chain's CDR3 is CASSGSPGRPLYEQYF. In DNA, the CDR3 is TGTGCCAGCAGCGGGTCGCCGGGACGGCCCCTCTACGAGCAGTACTTC.

The chain has TRBV28 and TRBJ2-5; 16 bases match TRBD2. V lost 6 bases, J lost 5 bases, and 9 bases stayed unmatched. The CDR3 runs to 17 residues. The germline CDR1 and CDR2 sequences are MDHEN and SYDVKM. This CDR3 is CASSSGTSGGAYETQYF. DNA of the CDR3: TGTGCCAGCAGCTCCGGGACTAGCGGGGGGGCCTATGAGACCCAGTACTTC. Full variable domain (missing parts from reference TRBV28 and TRBJ2-5): DVKVTQSSRYLVKRTGEKVFLECVQDMDHENMFWYRQDPGLGLRLIYFSYDVKMKEKGDIPEGYSVSREKKERFSLILESASTNQTSMYLCASSSGTSGGAYETQYFGPGTRLLVL.

The chain combines TRBV11-2 with TRBJ1-2, with 9 nucleotides matching TRBD1. CDR3 length: 16 residues. The germline V gene encodes CDR1 SGHAT and CDR2 FQNNGV. J gave up 8 bases and V 0 bases, and 10 bases lay outside the gene matches. The CDR3 is CASSLDSGQGPTGYTF. The CDR3 bases are TGTGCCAGCAGCTTAGATAGCGGACAGGGGCCGACCGGCTACACCTTC.

The rearrangement uses TRBV29-1 and TRBJ1-1, with D perhaps TRBD1 (5 bases). V was pared by 3 bases and J by 4 bases, with 9 bases between. The CDR3 is 12 amino acids. Germline CDR1 reads SQVTM; CDR2 reads ANQGSEA. The CDR3: CSVDGGGTEAFF. In DNA, the CDR3 is TGCAGCGTTGATGGCGGGGGCACTGAAGCTTTCTTT. Filled out from reference TRBV29-1 and TRBJ1-1, the complete variable domain reads SAVISQKPSRDICQRGTSLTIQCQVDSQVTMMFWYRQQPGQSLTLIATANQGSEATYESGFVIDKFPISRPNLTFSTLTVSNMSPEDSSIYLCSVDGGGTEAFFGQGTRLTVV.

This chain joins TRBV15 and TRBJ2-3, with a tentative D call TRBD2 (6 bases). The CDR3 runs 17 residues. Germline values: CDR1 LNHNV, CDR2 YYDKDF (reference sequence). V lost 5 bases and J lost 0, with 18 bases in between. This CDR3 reads CATSGTGTFASTDTQYF. CDR3 DNA: TGTGCCACCAGCGGCACCGGGACTTTTGCTAGCACAGATACGCAGTATTTT.

J is TRBJ1-2 and V is TRBV12-3 or TRBV12-4; 8 nucleotides agree with TRBD1. V was pared by 6 bases and J by 4 bases, with 4 bases of the junction left unmatched. This CDR3 spans 13 amino acids. The CDR3 DNA follows: TGTGCCAGCAGATTCGGACAGGGCTATGGCTACACCTTC. It codes for CASRFGQGYGYTF.

The chain employs TRBV7-8 and TRBJ1-5; maybe TRBD1 (5 bases). V was shortened by 2 bases and J by 0 bases, with 17 bases between the two germline ends. There are 18 residues in the CDR3. CDR1 is SGHVS and CDR2 is FQNEAQ in the germline V gene. The CDR3 DNA reads as TGTGCCAGCAGCTTAAGACCAAGGGGCAAAAATAGCAATCAGCCCCAGCATTTT. This gives the protein CASSLRPRGKNSNQPQHF.